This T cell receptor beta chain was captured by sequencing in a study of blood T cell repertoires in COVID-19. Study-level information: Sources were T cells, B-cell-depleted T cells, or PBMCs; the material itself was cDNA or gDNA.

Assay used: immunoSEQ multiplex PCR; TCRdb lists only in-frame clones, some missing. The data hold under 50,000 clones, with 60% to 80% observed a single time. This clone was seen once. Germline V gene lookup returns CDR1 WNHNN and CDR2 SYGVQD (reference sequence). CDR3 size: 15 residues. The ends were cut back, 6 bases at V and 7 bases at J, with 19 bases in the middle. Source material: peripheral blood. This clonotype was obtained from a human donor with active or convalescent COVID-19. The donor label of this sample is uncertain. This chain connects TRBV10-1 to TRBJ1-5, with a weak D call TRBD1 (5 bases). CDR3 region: CASSVARTGVQPQHF. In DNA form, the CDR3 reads TGCGCCAGCAGCGTTGCGAGGACGGGGGTACAGCCCCAGCATTTT.